Included here is one TCR beta chain sequence, with context. Antigen: not known. The record originates from a study of beta chain features in type 1 diabetes. Sequenced material consisted of expressed TCRB transcripts (all of the isolated RNA was reverse transcribed). Only in-frame clones appear in the TCRdb table, and some are missing; sequencing was by immunoSEQ multiplex PCR. The sample lists over 600,000 clones, 12% seen once, with roughly 0.12% in the top ten. The CDR3 loop spans 15 amino acids. The germline gives CDR1 SGHAT, CDR2 FQNNGV. V was shortened by 2 bases and J by 2 bases, with 13 bases between the two germline ends. Study-level points and caveats: TCRB CDR3s from Type 1 diabetes patients were moderately but significantly shorter in all four CD4+ subsets.

Input material: naive CD4+ T cells from blood. The source of this sequence is a man between 25 and 39 years old with type 1 diabetes. V and J are TRBV11-2 and TRBJ2-7; D tentatively reads TRBD1 or TRBD2 (5 bases each). This CDR3 is CASSLNGGAAYEQYF. DNA for the CDR3: TGTGCCAGCAGCTTAAATGGGGGTGCAGCCTACGAGCAGTACTTC.